This TCR beta chain originates from a study of cytomegalovirus exposure and HLA in healthy donors. Study observations and caveats: Later analysis reportedly placed an Asian-associated ancestry cluster below the roughly 700-donor mean in N-insertions. Sequencing likely generated an artifact that appeared as a cluster of highly shared sequence variants.

PCR amplification relied on 60 Vbeta primers (plus 13 Jbeta primers). Clones were read by immunoSEQ multiplex PCR, and TCRdb kept only the in-frame ones, dropping some. Seen here are under 70,000 clones, 65% to 70% observed once, and the top ten hold 2% to 2.5%. Comment on this clone: Its antigen is unknown.

Germline loops: CDR1 SQVTM, CDR2 ANQGSEA. The CDR3 extends over 13 amino acids. V lost 0 bases to trimming and J lost 5 bases, with 8 bases between them. The chain recombines TRBV29-1 with TRBJ2-1; D perhaps matches TRBD1 (6 bases). The sequence came from a woman in her thirties in good health and CMV-seronegative. The specimen sequenced was PBMCs. As DNA, the CDR3 is TGCAGCGTTGAAGATTGGACAGACAATGAGCAGTTCTTC. This sequence encodes CSVEDWTDNEQFF.